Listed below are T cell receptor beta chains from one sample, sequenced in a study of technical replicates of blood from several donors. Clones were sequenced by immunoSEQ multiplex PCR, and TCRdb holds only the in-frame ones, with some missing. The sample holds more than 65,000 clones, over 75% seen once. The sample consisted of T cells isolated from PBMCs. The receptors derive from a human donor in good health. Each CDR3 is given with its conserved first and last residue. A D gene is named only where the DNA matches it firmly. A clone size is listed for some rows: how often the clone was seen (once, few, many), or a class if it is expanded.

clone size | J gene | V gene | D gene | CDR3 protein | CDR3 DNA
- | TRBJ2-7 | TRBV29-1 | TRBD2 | CSVLAGVSYEQYF | TGCAGCGTTCTAGCGGGAGTATCCTACGAGCAGTACTTC
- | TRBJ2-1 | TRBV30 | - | CAWSGSFNEQFF | TGTGCCTGGAGTGGGAGCTTCAATGAGCAGTTCTTC
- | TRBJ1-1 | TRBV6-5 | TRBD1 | CASSYGGQGKNTEAFF | TGTGCCAGCAGTTACGGGGGACAGGGAAAGAACACTGAAGCTTTCTTT
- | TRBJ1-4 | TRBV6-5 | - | CASSQQGWGKLFF | TGTGCCAGCAGTCAACAGGGATGGGGAAAACTGTTTTTT
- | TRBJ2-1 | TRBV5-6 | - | CASSLLLLASQFF | TGTGCCAGCAGCTTGCTGTTGCTAGCCTCTCAGTTCTTC
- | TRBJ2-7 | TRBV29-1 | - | CSERTNYEQYF | TGCAGCGAGAGGACTAACTACGAGCAGTACTTC
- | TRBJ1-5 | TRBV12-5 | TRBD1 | CASGHGQAGQPQHF | TGTGCTAGTGGCCACGGACAGGCAGGTCAGCCCCAGCATTTT
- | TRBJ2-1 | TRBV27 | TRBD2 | CASSEEREVINEQFF | TGTGCCAGTTCCGAAGAGCGGGAGGTAATCAATGAGCAGTTCTTC
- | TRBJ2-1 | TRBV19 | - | CASTPTAYNEQFF | TGTGCCAGTACTCCGACAGCCTACAATGAGCAGTTCTTC
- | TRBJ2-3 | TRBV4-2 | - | CASSQDPSTDTQYF | TGTGCCAGCAGCCAAGATCCAAGCACAGATACGCAGTATTTT
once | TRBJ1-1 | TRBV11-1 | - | CASSHDRTEAFF | TGTGCCAGCAGCCACGATCGGACTGAAGCTTTCTTT
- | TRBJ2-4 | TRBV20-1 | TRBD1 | CSAGQGYLQYF | TGCAGTGCTGGACAGGGGTATCTTCAGTACTTC
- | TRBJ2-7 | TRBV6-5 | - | CASMGGKNTYEQYF | TGTGCCAGCATGGGCGGGAAGAACACCTACGAGCAGTACTTC
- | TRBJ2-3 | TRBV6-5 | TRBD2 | CASSYLGGGYTQYF | TGTGCCAGCAGTTACCTCGGGGGGGGGTATACGCAGTATTTT
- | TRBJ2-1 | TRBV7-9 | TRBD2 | CASVRSGGSLDEQFF | TGTGCCAGCGTGCGGAGTGGCGGGAGTCTTGATGAGCAGTTCTTC
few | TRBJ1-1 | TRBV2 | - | CASSGLLNTEAFF | TGTGCCAGCAGCGGACTGCTGAACACTGAAGCTTTCTTT
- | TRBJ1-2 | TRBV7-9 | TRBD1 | CASSLDREVRGYTF | TGTGCCAGCAGCCTCGACAGGGAGGTTCGGGGCTACACCTTC
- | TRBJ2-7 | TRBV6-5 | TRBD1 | CASSYWTGVSYEQYF | TGTGCCAGCAGTTACTGGACAGGGGTCTCCTACGAGCAGTACTTC
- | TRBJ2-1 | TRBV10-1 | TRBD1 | CASSESVQGNANEQFF | TGCGCCAGCAGTGAGTCCGTACAGGGGAATGCCAATGAGCAGTTCTTC
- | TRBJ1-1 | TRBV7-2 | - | CASLTRYTEAFF | TGTGCCAGCCTGACGCGGTACACTGAAGCTTTCTTT
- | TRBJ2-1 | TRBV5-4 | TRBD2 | CASSLGTSRVGGEQFF | TGTGCCAGCAGCTTGGGGACTAGCCGGGTCGGGGGTGAGCAGTTCTTC
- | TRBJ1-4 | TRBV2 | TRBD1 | CASSARGTGAGEKLFF | TGTGCCAGCAGTGCTCGTGGGACAGGGGCGGGGGAAAAACTGTTTTTT
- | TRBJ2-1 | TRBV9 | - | CASSVGERDRNEQFF | TGTGCCAGCAGCGTAGGGGAGCGGGACAGGAATGAGCAGTTCTTC
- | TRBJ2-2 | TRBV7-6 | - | CASASNTGELFF | TGTGCCAGCGCGAGTAACACCGGGGAGCTGTTTTTT